The rows below give T cell receptor beta chains drawn from one sample of a study of blood T cells in healthy people across ages. Using its own MiXCR run on the 5' RACE reads, TCRdb lists one record per CDR3 protein. Among more than 1,400,000 distinct CDR3 sequences listed, 40% to 50% were seen once. Sequencing was carried out using blood. These receptors all come from a woman aged 18 to 35 in good health. The CDR3 runs from the conserved cysteine through the conserved F or W. Each record gives: J gene, D gene, V gene, clone size, CDR3 protein, CDR3 DNA. The D gene is left open where the match is weak. Clone size, where shown, is once, few, many, or a class for clones that have expanded.

>TRBJ2-1|NA|TRBV7-9|NA
CASSPEKVPNEQFF
TGTGCCAGCAGCCCAGAAAAGGTTCCTAATGAGCAGTTCTTC
>TRBJ2-7|NA|TRBV3-1|NA
CASSQDRPGEREQYF
TGTGCCAGCAGCCAAGATAGGCCTGGGGAACGCGAGCAGTACTTC
>TRBJ2-7|TRBD2|TRBV29-1|many
CSVGLTGTMGYEQYF
TGCAGCGTTGGATTGACCGGGACTATGGGATACGAGCAGTACTTC
>TRBJ1-5|NA|TRBV10-3|NA
CAISPSTGWNQPQHF
TGTGCCATCAGTCCCTCGACGGGGTGGAATCAGCCCCAGCATTTT
>TRBJ1-1|TRBD1|TRBV6-1|NA
CASSEATTGYTEAFF
TGTGCCAGCAGTGAAGCTACGACAGGGTACACTGAAGCTTTCTTT
>TRBJ1-2|NA|TRBV20-1|many
CSAQGSGYGYTF
TGCAGTGCCCAGGGGTCAGGCTATGGCTACACCTTC
>TRBJ2-7|NA|TRBV10-3|NA
CAISPRESGEQYF
TGTGCCATCAGTCCTCGAGAATCCGGCGAGCAGTACTTC
>TRBJ2-3|TRBD1|TRBV12-3/TRBV12-4|once
CASSLAGQYTSTDTQYF
TGTGCCAGCAGTTTAGCGGGACAGTACACTAGCACAGATACGCAGTATTTT
>TRBJ1-2|NA|TRBV21-1|NA
CASSTRGVPSNYGYTF
TGTGCCAGCAGCACCAGGGGGGTCCCTTCTAACTATGGCTACACCTTC
>TRBJ2-4|NA|TRBV12-3/TRBV12-4|NA
CASSLFTLDTAKNIQYF
TGTGCCAGCAGTTTATTTACCCTCGACACAGCCAAAAACATTCAGTACTTC
>TRBJ2-7|NA|TRBV6-5|NA
CASSYHTGSYEQYF
TGTGCCAGCAGTTACCACACCGGGTCTTACGAGCAGTACTTC
>TRBJ2-7|NA|TRBV12-3/TRBV12-4|NA
CASSGPGLRAHEQYF
TGTGCCAGCAGTGGCCCGGGACTCCGGGCCCACGAGCAGTACTTC
>TRBJ1-1|NA|TRBV5-1|NA
CASSLRIENTEAFF
TGCGCCAGCAGCTTACGAATAGAGAACACTGAAGCTTTCTTT
>TRBJ2-1|NA|TRBV3-1|NA
CASTAGWEHRGNEQFF
TGTGCCAGCACGGCGGGATGGGAGCACCGGGGCAATGAGCAGTTCTTC
>TRBJ2-1|TRBD2|TRBV20-1|NA
CSAVSGLAGAVEQFF
TGCAGTGCCGTCTCCGGACTAGCGGGAGCAGTTGAGCAGTTCTTC
>TRBJ1-5|NA|TRBV12-3/TRBV12-4|once
CASSLSGGLDQPQHF
TGTGCCAGCAGTTTATCCGGGGGGCTGGATCAGCCCCAGCATTTT
>TRBJ2-1|TRBD2|TRBV9|few
CASSAPGLADYNEQFF
TGTGCCAGCAGCGCCCCGGGACTAGCGGATTACAATGAGCAGTTCTTC
>TRBJ2-3|NA|TRBV4-2|few
CASSQGARDADTQYF
TGTGCCAGCAGCCAAGGAGCGAGGGACGCAGATACGCAGTATTTT
>TRBJ2-2|TRBD2|TRBV14|NA
CASSHLAGGSTGELFF
TGTGCCAGCAGCCACCTAGCGGGAGGTTCCACCGGGGAGCTGTTTTTT
>TRBJ2-4|NA|TRBV10-3|NA
CAISEGPKNIQYF
TGTGCCATCAGTGAGGGGCCAAAAAACATTCAGTACTTC
>TRBJ1-1|NA|TRBV18|NA
CASSLEIVNTEAFF
TGTGCCAGCTCACTCGAAATAGTTAACACTGAAGCTTTCTTT
>TRBJ2-4|NA|TRBV13|NA
CASSLGEVKNIQYF
TGTGCCAGCAGCTTAGGGGAAGTCAAAAACATTCAGTACTTC
>TRBJ2-7|TRBD2|TRBV2|NA
CASSGGLAGSKGNEQYF
TGTGCCAGCAGTGGGGGACTAGCGGGCTCTAAAGGAAATGAGCAGTACTTC